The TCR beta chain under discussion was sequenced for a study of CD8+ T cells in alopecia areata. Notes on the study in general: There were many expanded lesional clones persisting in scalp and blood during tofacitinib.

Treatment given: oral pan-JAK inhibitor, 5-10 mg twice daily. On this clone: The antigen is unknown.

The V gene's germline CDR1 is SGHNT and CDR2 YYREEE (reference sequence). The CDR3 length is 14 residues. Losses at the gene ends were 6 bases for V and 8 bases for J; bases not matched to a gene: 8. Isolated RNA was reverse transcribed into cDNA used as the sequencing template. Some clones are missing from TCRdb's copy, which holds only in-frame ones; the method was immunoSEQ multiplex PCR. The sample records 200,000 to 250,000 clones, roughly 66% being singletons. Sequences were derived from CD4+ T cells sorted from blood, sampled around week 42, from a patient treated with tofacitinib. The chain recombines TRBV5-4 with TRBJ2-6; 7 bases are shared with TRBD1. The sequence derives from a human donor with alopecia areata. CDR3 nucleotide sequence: TGTGCCAGCAAACGACAGGGAGAGCCCAACGTCCTGACTTTC. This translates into CASKRQGEPNVLTF. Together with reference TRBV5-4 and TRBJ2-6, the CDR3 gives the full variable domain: ETGVTQSPTHLIKTRGQQVTLRCSSQSGHNTVSWYQQALGQGPQFIFQYYREEENGRGNFPPRFSGLQFPNYSSELNVNALELDDSALYLCASKRQGEPNVLTFGAGSRLTVL.